Sequencing of this TCR beta chain was carried out in a study of T cells in Graves' hyperthyroidism and ophthalmopathy. This clonotype was counted ten times or more. No antigen is known for it. Study results and limitations: Through a model of 13 V-J features, ophthalmopathy was separated from stable hyperthyroidism. Most clonotypes expanded in the thyroid (above 0.001) were also present in blood.

It was RNA transcripts that yielded the amplified TCR beta CDR3 regions. A first-round RT-PCR of the TCR CDR3 used the HTBI primer set. TCRdb ran MiXCR on the multiplex PCR reads and lists one entry per CDR3 protein. The sample lists hundreds of thousands of distinct CDR3 sequences, 20% occurring once. Patients having uncontrolled infection, another autoimmune disease, pregnancy or lactation were not included. The sequenced sample consisted of blood. This TCR came from a man aged 35 to 55 with Graves' ophthalmopathy.

The CDR3 here is CASSPDGYTHEQYF. The DNA for the CDR3 is TGTGCCAGCTCCCCTGACGGGTATACCCACGAGCAGTACTTC. The chain links TRBV27 to TRBJ2-7, with D hard to call. The germline CDR1 and CDR2 sequences are MNHEY and SMNVEV (reference sequence). With 8 bases removed from V and 5 bases from J, the gap between germline ends came to 19 bases. The CDR3 covers 14 residues.